These T cell receptor beta chains were read from a single sample in a study of T cells in Graves' hyperthyroidism and ophthalmopathy. TCRdb processed the multiplex PCR reads anew with MiXCR; each CDR3 protein has one entry. Altogether fewer than 450,000 distinct CDR3 sequences are present, roughly a sixth being singletons, with the ten largest covering roughly 35%. The specimen sequenced was blood. Receptors were obtained from a woman in her twenties or thirties with Graves' hyperthyroidism that later progressed to Graves' ophthalmopathy. The CDR3 runs from the conserved cysteine through the conserved F or W. Rows give clone size only sometimes, using once, few, many, or a class for an expanded clone.

clone_size,v_call,cdr3_aa
few,TRBV19,CAGGTSGRSRTDTQYF
many,TRBV27,CASSLEGAGGYTF
.,TRBV7-8,CASSAPAGGIEYTF
few,TRBV19,CASSGWTGGYNQPQHF
.,TRBV27,CASRLAGLSSYEQYF
many,TRBV28,CASSFDRRAEETQYF
.,TRBV5-1,CASSLAPDMNTEAFF
few,TRBV11-2,CASSLWSQGLYNEQFF
many,TRBV11-2,CASSPEEAVPYGYTF
many,TRBV3-1,CASSQEGSNLRQTQYF
.,TRBV5-1,CASSLNPAWSGSYNEQFF